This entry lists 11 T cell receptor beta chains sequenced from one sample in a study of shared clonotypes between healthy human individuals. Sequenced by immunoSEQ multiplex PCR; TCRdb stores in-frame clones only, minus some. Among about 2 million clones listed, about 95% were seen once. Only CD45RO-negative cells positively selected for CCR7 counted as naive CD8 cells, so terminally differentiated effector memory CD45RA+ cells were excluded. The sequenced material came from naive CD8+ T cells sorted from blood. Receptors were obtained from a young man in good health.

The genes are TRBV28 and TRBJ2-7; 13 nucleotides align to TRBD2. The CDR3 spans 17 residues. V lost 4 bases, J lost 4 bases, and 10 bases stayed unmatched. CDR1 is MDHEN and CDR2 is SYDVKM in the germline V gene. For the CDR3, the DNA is TGTGCCAGCAGTTGGGACCCAGGGACTAGCGGGAAATACGAGCAGTACTTC. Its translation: CASSWDPGTSGKYEQYF.

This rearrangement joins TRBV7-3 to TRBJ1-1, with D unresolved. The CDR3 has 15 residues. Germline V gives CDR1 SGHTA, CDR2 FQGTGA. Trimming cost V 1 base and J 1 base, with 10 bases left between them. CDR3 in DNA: TGTGCCAGCAGCTTAAAGCAGGCCGCGAACACTGAAGCTTTCTTT. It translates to CASSLKQAANTEAFF. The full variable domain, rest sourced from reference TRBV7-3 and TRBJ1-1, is GAGVSQTPSNKVTEKGKYVELRCDPISGHTALYWYRQSLGQGPEFLIYFQGTGAADDSGLPNDRFFAVRPEGSVSTLKIQRTERGDSAVYLCASSLKQAANTEAFFGQGTRLTVV.

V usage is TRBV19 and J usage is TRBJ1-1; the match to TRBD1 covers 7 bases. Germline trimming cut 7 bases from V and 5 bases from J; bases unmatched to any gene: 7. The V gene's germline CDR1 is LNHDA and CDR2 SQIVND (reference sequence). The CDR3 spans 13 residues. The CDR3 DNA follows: TGTGCCAGTACCCTAGGGGGCTTGACTGAAGCTTTCTTT. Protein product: CASTLGGLTEAFF.

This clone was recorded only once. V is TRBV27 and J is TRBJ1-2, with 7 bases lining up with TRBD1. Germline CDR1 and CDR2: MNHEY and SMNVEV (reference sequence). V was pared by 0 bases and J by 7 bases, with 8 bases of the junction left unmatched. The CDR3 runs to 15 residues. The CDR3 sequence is CASSLSETTGFGYTF. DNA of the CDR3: TGTGCCAGCAGTTTATCGGAGACGACAGGGTTTGGCTACACCTTC.

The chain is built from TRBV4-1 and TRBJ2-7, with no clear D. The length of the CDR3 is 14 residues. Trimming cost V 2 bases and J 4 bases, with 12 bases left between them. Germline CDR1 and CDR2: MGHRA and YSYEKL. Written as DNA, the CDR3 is TGCGCCAGCAGCCAAATAGCTACCCTTTACGAGCAGTACTTC. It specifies CASSQIATLYEQYF.

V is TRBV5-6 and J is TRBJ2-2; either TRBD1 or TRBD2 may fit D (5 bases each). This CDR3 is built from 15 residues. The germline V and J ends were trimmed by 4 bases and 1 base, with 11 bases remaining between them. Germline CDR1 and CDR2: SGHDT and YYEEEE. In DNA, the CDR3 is TGTGCCAGCAGCCCTCTGGGGGAGAACACCGGGGAGCTGTTTTTT. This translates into CASSPLGENTGELFF.

CDR3 nucleotide sequence: TGTGCCAGCAGTTTCACCGGGGCCGGGATAAACATTCAGTACTTC. Translating it yields CASSFTGAGINIQYF. The V and J genes are TRBV28 and TRBJ2-4; the D call may be TRBD1 or TRBD2 (5 bases each). The CDR3 loop spans 15 amino acids. Trimming shortened V by 3 bases and J by 6 bases, and 15 bases separated the two germline ends. CDR1 MDHEN and CDR2 SYDVKM come from the germline V gene.

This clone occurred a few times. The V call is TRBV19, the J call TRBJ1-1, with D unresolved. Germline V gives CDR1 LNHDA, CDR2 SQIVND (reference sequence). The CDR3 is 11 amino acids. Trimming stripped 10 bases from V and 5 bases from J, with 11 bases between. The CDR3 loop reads CATEIGTEAFF. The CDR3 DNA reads TGTGCCACGGAAATCGGAACTGAAGCTTTCTTT.

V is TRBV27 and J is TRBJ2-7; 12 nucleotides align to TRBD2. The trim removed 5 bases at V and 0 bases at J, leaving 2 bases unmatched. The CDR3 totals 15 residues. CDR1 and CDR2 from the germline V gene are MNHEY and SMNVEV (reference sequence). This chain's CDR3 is CASSMTSGSSYEQYF. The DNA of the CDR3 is TGTGCCAGCAGTATGACTAGCGGGAGCTCCTACGAGCAGTACTTC.

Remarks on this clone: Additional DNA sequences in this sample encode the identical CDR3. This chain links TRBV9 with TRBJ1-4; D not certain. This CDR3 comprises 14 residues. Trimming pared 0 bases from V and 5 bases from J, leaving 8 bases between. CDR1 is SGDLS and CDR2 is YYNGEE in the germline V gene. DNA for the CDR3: TGTGCCAGCAGCGTAGATAGGGAGAATGAAAAACTGTTTTTT. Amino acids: CASSVDRENEKLFF. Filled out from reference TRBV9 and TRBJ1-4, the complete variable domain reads DSGVTQTPKHLITATGQRVTLRCSPRSGDLSVYWYQQSLDQGLQFLIQYYNGEERAKGNILERFSAQQFPDLHSELNLSSLELGDSALYFCASSVDRENEKLFFGSGTQLSVL.

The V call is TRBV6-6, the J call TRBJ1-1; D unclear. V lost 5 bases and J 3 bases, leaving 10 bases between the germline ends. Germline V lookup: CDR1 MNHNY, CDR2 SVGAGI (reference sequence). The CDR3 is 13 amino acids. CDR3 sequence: CASSDAGYTEAFF. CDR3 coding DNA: TGTGCCAGCAGTGACGCAGGCTACACTGAAGCTTTCTTT.